This T cell receptor beta chain originates from a study of preoperative IRX-2 immunotherapy in early breast cancer. The V gene's germline CDR1 is LNHDA and CDR2 SQIVND (reference sequence). Trimming removed 5 bases from V and 0 bases from J; junction bases left unmatched: 3. The CDR3 loop spans 15 amino acids. This clone has just one count. The repertoire was sequenced with immunoSEQ multiplex PCR; TCRdb's copy has only in-frame clones and lacks some. The repertoire includes fewer than 25,000 clones, around nine tenths of them detected once, and 25% to 35% sits in the top ten. The treatment here: preoperative locoregional IRX-2 cytokine immunotherapy. Patients received preoperative, locoregional IRX-2 cytokine immunotherapy in a phase Ib study.

The rearrangement joins TRBV19 to TRBJ2-1; TRBD2 matches at 8 bases. The TCR was taken from a human donor with breast cancer. Sequenced here: tumor tissue, sampled after IRX-2 immunotherapy. This CDR3 reads CASSASGGSYNEQFF. DNA for the CDR3: TGTGCCAGTAGTGCAAGCGGGGGCTCCTACAATGAGCAGTTCTTC.